The rows below give T cell receptor beta chains drawn from one sample of a study of CXCR3-negative and CXCR3-positive naive CD8 T cells. With the 5' RACE reads reprocessed, TCRdb shows one record per CDR3 protein and no DNA. The listing contains fewer than 90,000 distinct CDR3 sequences. The material sequenced was naive CXCR3+ CD8+ T cells from blood. Every receptor here comes from a human donor in good health. Some clones in this sample may be carry-over from other donors' samples. Both conserved end residues are part of each CDR3.

TRBJ2-1	TRBV12-3/TRBV12-4	CASRHDSSSYNEQFF
TRBJ1-2	TRBV4-1	CASSSTGGDYGYTF
TRBJ2-7	TRBV29-1	CSAREGTPYEQYF
TRBJ2-7	TRBV27	CASSLSQTGNYEQYF
TRBJ1-3	TRBV4-1	CASSQEAGAGNTIYF
TRBJ2-3	TRBV12-3/TRBV12-4	CASSFGSDTQYF
TRBJ2-3	TRBV28	CASSFVSGGLLDTQYF
TRBJ1-1	TRBV27	CASGSGQTNTEAFF
TRBJ2-5	TRBV19	CASSMGLSGGTQYF
TRBJ2-7	TRBV12-3/TRBV12-4	CASSLPPKQGILDEQYF
TRBJ2-7	TRBV12-3/TRBV12-4	CASSSPGNEQYF
TRBJ2-1	TRBV5-1	CASSLAGGYDNEQFF
TRBJ2-1	TRBV5-1	CASMPGLADNEQFF
TRBJ2-7	TRBV27	CASSLSTGYEQYF
TRBJ1-5	TRBV7-6	CASSSGHGLISDQPQHF
TRBJ2-1	TRBV6-2/TRBV6-3	CASSYGTSYNEQFF
TRBJ1-1	TRBV3-1	CASSWGPRDMNTEAFF
TRBJ2-7	TRBV7-9	CALDGIAESYEQYF
TRBJ1-1	TRBV7-9	CASSGIDTEAFF
TRBJ2-5	TRBV15	CATSSDSVIQETQYF
TRBJ2-3	TRBV21-1	CASMQGEDRAYF
TRBJ2-1	TRBV7-9	CASSLRSGSSYNEQFF
TRBJ2-7	TRBV29-1	CSVVRGQGYEQYF
TRBJ2-3	TRBV6-9	CAIRGVSTDTQYF
TRBJ2-1	TRBV12-3/TRBV12-4	CATLAGGLRYNEQFF
TRBJ2-5	TRBV7-2	CASWGGETQYF
TRBJ2-7	TRBV20-1	CSAGLSGAPPYEQYF
TRBJ2-5	TRBV28	CASSPLSDQETQYF
TRBJ2-7	TRBV4-3	CASSQEEGASYEQYF
TRBJ2-7	TRBV4-3	CASSQERSFNYEQYF
TRBJ2-2	TRBV12-3/TRBV12-4	CASSHRAGGPAGELFF
TRBJ2-7	TRBV28	CASSSNAGSYEQYF
TRBJ1-2	TRBV28	CASSYPGLLLGYTF
TRBJ2-7	TRBV6-5	CASEDSSYEQYF
TRBJ2-1	TRBV28	CASSRGEAPVF
TRBJ2-1	TRBV20-1	CSAGLVDHEQFF
TRBJ2-5	TRBV6-2/TRBV6-3	CASTSGSEETQYF
TRBJ2-7	TRBV5-1	CASSPDLRPAYEQYF
TRBJ2-3	TRBV7-9	CASSLIPDTQYF
TRBJ2-7	TRBV21-1	CASSKADGGLAGGPSEQYF
TRBJ1-1	TRBV7-2	CASSDHPGVNTEAFF
TRBJ1-5	TRBV20-1	CSAIGLGQGNQPQHF
TRBJ2-7	TRBV7-8	CASSLANGPSGGEQYF
TRBJ2-7	TRBV20-1	CSARDLSRTDLYEQYF
TRBJ2-7	TRBV29-1	CSVDGLAGGSYEQYF
TRBJ1-4	TRBV5-1	CASSGGMPDEKLFF
TRBJ1-5	TRBV7-2	CASSPTEEAHQPQHF
TRBJ2-7	TRBV4-1	CASSQGQGAWEQYF
TRBJ1-1	TRBV20-1	CSAAGEPNTEAFF
TRBJ2-1	TRBV28	CASSYWDEQFF
TRBJ2-5	TRBV21-1	CASSKGTGGITQETQYF
TRBJ2-5	TRBV29-1	CSVEAWGGQETQYF
TRBJ2-2	TRBV12-1	CASSFAPTGTGELFF
TRBJ1-5	TRBV7-9	CASSSDRNQPQHF
TRBJ2-7	TRBV6-5	CASSAPAGEPYEQYF
TRBJ1-5	TRBV12-3/TRBV12-4	CASSAGTGLNQPQHF
TRBJ2-1	TRBV6-6	CASSYGLDYYNEQFF
TRBJ1-6	TRBV27	CASTRGSYNSPLHF
TRBJ2-2	TRBV29-1	CSVGQGAGELFF